This TCR beta chain was observed in a study of blood T cell repertoires in COVID-19. Per the study methods: Amplification of reference gene primers provided the estimated nucleated cell counts. Produced via immunoSEQ multiplex PCR; TCRdb's table is partial and in-frame only. That table gives V, J and clone size, and the DNA gave D and trimming. The sample gives 150,000 to 200,000 clones, about 86% of which show up once; roughly 8.7% is in the top ten. The CDR3 contains 16 residues. Germline V gene sequence: CDR1 MGHRA, CDR2 YSYEKL. The V gene lost 0 bases and the J gene lost 4 bases, with 13 bases spanning the gap.

Input material: peripheral blood. The clonotype originates from a man aged 45-65 years with active or convalescent COVID-19. V is TRBV4-1 and J is TRBJ2-1; TRBD2 is a possible D gene (6 bases). DNA for the CDR3: TGCGCCAGCAGCCAAGATCCCGGCGGGGTGTACAATGAGCAGTTCTTC. Its translation: CASSQDPGGVYNEQFF.